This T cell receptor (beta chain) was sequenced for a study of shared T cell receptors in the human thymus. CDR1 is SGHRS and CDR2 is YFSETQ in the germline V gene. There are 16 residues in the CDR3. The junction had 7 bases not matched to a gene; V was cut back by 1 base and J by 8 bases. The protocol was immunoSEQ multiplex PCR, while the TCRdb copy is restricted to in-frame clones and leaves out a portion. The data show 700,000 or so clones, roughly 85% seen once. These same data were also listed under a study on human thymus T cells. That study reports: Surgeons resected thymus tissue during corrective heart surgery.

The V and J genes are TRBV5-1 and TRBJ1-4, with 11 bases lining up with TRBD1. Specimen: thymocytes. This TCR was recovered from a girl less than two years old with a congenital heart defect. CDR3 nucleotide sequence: TGCGCCAGCAGCTTGTGGACAGGGGGCATAGGGGAAAAACTGTTTTTT. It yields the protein CASSLWTGGIGEKLFF.